This T cell receptor beta chain was found in a study of CDR3 diversity in severe acne. TCRdb re-derived calls from the PCR reads in MiXCR, one entry per CDR3 protein. The table records fewer than 100,000 distinct CDR3 sequences, 45% to 55% of them present only once. The CDR3 length is 13 residues. V gave up 5 bases and J gave up 9 bases; unmatched junction bases: 5. This clonotype was observed many times. This TCR was recovered from a male donor in good health, without acne. The chain joins TRBV12-3 or TRBV12-4 to TRBJ2-2; TRBD2 matches at 8 bases. Sequencing was performed on blood. CDR3 loop: CASSLGLAWELFF. The CDR3 DNA reads TGTGCCAGCAGTCTAGGACTAGCATGGGAGCTGTTTTTT.